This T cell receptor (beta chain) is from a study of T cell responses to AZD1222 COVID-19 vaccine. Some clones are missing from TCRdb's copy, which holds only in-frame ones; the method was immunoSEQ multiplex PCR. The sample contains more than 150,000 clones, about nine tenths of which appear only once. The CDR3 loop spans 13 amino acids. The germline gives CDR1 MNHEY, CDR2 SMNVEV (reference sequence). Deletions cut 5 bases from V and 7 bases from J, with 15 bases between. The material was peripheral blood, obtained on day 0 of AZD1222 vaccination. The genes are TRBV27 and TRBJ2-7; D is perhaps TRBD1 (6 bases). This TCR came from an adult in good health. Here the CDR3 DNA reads TGTGCCAGCAGTAAGCCACCAGGGGAAGAGCAGTACTTC. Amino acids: CASSKPPGEEQYF.